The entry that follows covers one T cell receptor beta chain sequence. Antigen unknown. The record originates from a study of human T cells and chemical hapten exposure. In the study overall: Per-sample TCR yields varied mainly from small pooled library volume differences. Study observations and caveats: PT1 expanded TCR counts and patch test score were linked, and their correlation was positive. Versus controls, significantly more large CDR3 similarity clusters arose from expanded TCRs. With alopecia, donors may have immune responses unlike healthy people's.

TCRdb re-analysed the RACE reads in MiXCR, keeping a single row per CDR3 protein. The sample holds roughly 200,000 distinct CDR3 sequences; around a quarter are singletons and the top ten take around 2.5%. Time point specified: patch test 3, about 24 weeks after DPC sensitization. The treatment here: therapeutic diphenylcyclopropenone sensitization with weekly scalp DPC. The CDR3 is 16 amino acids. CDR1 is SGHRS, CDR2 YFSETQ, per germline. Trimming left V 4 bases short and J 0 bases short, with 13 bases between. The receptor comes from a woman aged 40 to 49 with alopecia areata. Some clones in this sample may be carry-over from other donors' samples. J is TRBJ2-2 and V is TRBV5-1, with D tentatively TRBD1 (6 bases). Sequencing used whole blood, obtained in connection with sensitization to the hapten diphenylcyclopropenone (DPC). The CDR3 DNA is TGCGCCAGCAGCAGACGGGACACATCGAACACCGGGGAGCTGTTTTTT. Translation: CASSRRDTSNTGELFF.